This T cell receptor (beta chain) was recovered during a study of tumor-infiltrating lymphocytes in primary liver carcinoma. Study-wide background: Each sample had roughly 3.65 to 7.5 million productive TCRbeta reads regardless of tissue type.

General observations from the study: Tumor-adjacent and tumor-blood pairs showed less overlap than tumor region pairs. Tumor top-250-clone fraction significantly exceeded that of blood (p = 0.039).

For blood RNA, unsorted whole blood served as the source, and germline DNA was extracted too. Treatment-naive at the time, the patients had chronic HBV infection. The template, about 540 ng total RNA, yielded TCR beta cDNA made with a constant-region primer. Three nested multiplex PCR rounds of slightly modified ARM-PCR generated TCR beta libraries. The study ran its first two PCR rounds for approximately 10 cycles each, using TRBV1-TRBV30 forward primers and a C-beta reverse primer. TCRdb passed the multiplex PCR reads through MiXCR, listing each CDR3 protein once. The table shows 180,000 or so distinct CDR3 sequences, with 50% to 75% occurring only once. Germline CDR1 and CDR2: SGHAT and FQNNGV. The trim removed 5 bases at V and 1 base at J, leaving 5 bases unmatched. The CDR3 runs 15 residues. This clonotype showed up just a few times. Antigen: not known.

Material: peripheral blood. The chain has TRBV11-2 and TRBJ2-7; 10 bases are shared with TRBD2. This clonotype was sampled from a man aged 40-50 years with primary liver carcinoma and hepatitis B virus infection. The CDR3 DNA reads TGTGCCAGCAGCCTTCTAGCGGGAGTGTCCTACGAGCAGTACTTC. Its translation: CASSLLAGVSYEQYF.